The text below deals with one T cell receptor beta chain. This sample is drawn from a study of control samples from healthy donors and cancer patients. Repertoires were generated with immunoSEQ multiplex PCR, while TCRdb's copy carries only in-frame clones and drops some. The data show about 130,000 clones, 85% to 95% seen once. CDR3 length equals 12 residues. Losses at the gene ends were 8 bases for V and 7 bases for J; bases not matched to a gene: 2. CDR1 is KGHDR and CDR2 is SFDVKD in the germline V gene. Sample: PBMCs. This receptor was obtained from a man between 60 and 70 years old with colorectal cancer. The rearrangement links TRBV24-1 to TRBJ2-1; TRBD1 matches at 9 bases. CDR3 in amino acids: CATMGQGNEQFF. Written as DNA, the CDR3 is TGTGCCACCATGGGACAGGGTAATGAGCAGTTCTTC.